These T cell receptor beta chains were read from a single sample in a study of graft-versus-host responses after intestinal transplantation. The method was immunoSEQ multiplex PCR; TCRdb's version includes in-frame clones alone and lacks a portion of them. This table has around 39,000 clones, 89% appearing once. The sample consisted of PBMCs, taken approximately 270 days after transplant. These receptors all stem from a human patient who received an intestinal transplant, so some T cells may come from the graft donor. Both conserved end residues are part of each CDR3.

len: 22
v_gene: TRBV18
j_gene: TRBJ2-1
CDR3aa: CASSPPNPLAGGRGSSYNEQFF

len: 16
v_gene: TRBV10-2
j_gene: TRBJ1-6
CDR3aa: CASSESQISYNSPLHF

len: 15
v_gene: TRBV11-3
j_gene: TRBJ2-7
CDR3aa: CASSSPKDPSYEQYF

len: 21
v_gene: TRBV4-2
j_gene: TRBJ2-6
CDR3aa: CASSQEVFVTRTGSGANVLTF

len: 15
v_gene: TRBV5-6
j_gene: TRBJ1-2
CDR3aa: CASSLAGGIPDGYTF

len: 10
v_gene: TRBV29-1
j_gene: TRBJ2-1
CDR3aa: CSATGIEQFF

len: 15
v_gene: TRBV5-1
j_gene: TRBJ2-7
CDR3aa: CASSSGATSSYEQYF

len: 14
v_gene: TRBV7-9
j_gene: TRBJ1-1
CDR3aa: CASSLEGENTEAFF

len: 14
v_gene: TRBV7-9
j_gene: TRBJ2-3
CDR3aa: CASSFPEARDTQYF

len: 13
v_gene: TRBV5-1
j_gene: TRBJ1-4
CDR3aa: CASSLGSQEKLFF

len: 14
v_gene: TRBV2
j_gene: TRBJ2-7
CDR3aa: CASSEIPLSYEQYF

len: 15
v_gene: TRBV5-1
j_gene: TRBJ1-2
CDR3aa: CASSLDDGANYGYTF

len: 13
v_gene: TRBV10-1
j_gene: TRBJ2-5
CDR3aa: CASSEDSQETQYF

len: 15
v_gene: TRBV6-5
j_gene: TRBJ1-1
CDR3aa: CASRRQHNMNTEAFF

len: 14
v_gene: TRBV27
j_gene: TRBJ1-1
CDR3aa: CASSLLSIGTEAFF

len: 15
v_gene: TRBV5-1
j_gene: TRBJ2-3
CDR3aa: CASRGTSVVTDTQYF

len: 15
v_gene: TRBV2
j_gene: TRBJ2-3
CDR3aa: CASGGLKGGTDTQYF

len: 18
v_gene: TRBV10-3
j_gene: TRBJ2-2
CDR3aa: CAISEPRLAGVNTGELFF

len: 15
v_gene: TRBV5-1
j_gene: TRBJ2-5
CDR3aa: CASSHGDRVQETQYF

len: 15
v_gene: TRBV5-1
j_gene: TRBJ2-6
CDR3aa: CASSLDSSGANVLTF

len: 13
v_gene: TRBV7-2
j_gene: TRBJ2-7
CDR3aa: CASSLGPAGEQYF

len: 13
v_gene: TRBV6-1
j_gene: TRBJ1-6
CDR3aa: CASSATGNSPLHF

len: 16
v_gene: TRBV9
j_gene: TRBJ1-6
CDR3aa: CASSVGGTGPNSPLHF

len: 15
v_gene: TRBV6-1
j_gene: TRBJ2-7
CDR3aa: CASSETGLSSYEQYF

len: 15
v_gene: TRBV6-8
j_gene: TRBJ1-3
CDR3aa: CASSPDRSSGNTIYF

len: 15
v_gene: TRBV12-5
j_gene: TRBJ1-1
CDR3aa: CASDILGRTNTEAFF

len: 15
v_gene: TRBV9
j_gene: TRBJ2-5
CDR3aa: CASSVYGTMQETQYF

len: 16
v_gene: TRBV7-9
j_gene: TRBJ2-5
CDR3aa: CASSRLPGQGSETQYF

len: 12
v_gene: TRBV2
j_gene: TRBJ2-1
CDR3aa: CASTPNLNEQFF

len: 14
v_gene: TRBV7-9
j_gene: TRBJ1-5
CDR3aa: CASSPGTGTQPQHF

len: 13
v_gene: TRBV19
j_gene: TRBJ1-1
CDR3aa: CASKDRGQTEAFF

len: 14
v_gene: TRBV6-5
j_gene: TRBJ2-2
CDR3aa: CASSYQGNTGELFF

len: 18
v_gene: TRBV29-1
j_gene: TRBJ1-2
CDR3aa: CSVEAIIFTGRGTYGYTF

len: 13
v_gene: TRBV2
j_gene: TRBJ2-5
CDR3aa: CASSGDHQETQYF

len: 18
v_gene: TRBV4-1
j_gene: TRBJ1-3
CDR3aa: CASSQVGSVPISGNTIYF